These 10 T cell receptor beta chains were sequenced from one sample in a study of OX40 agonist ivuxolimab in advanced cancers. Clones were sequenced by immunoSEQ multiplex PCR, and TCRdb holds only the in-frame ones, with some missing. The sample comprises approximately 81,000 clones, roughly nine tenths of which are singletons, and over 0.75% rests with the top ten. Sequenced material: CD4+ or CD8+ T cells sorted from blood, taken in a trial of the OX40 agonist ivuxolimab. These receptors were taken from an adult with an advanced solid tumor such as melanoma, head and neck, liver or kidney cancer.

The genes are TRBV4-1 and TRBJ2-1; 13 bases are shared with TRBD2. The CDR3 spans 16 residues. CDR1 is MGHRA and CDR2 is YSYEKL in the germline V gene. With 4 bases clipped from V and 3 bases from J, the junction kept 3 bases outside the gene matches. The CDR3 protein is CASSRGTSGNYNEQFF. Here the CDR3 DNA reads TGCGCCAGCAGCCGAGGGACTAGCGGGAACTACAATGAGCAGTTCTTC.

This clone was detected only a few times. This rearrangement joins TRBV6-1 to TRBJ1-2; D call uncertain. Trimming took off 2 bases at V and 7 bases at J, with 8 bases between the two ends. Looked up from germline, CDR1 is MNHNS and CDR2 is SASEGT. The CDR3 is 12 residues long. Here the CDR3 DNA reads TGTGCCAGCAGTGAATCAGGCTTTGGCTACACCTTC. This gives the protein CASSESGFGYTF.

The chain is built from TRBV2 and TRBJ1-1; tentative D call: TRBD1 (5 bases). V was clipped by 6 bases and J by 11 bases, with 22 bases between them. The CDR3 spans 14 residues. From germline, CDR1 is SNHLY and CDR2 FYNNEI. The DNA for the CDR3 is TGTGCCAGCAGGGATGGGGGAGGCTCCCTGGACGCTTTCTTT. Translating it yields CASRDGGGSLDAFF.

V gene TRBV4-2 combines with J gene TRBJ1-2; D is unclear. The V end was cut by 1 base, the J end by 3 bases, with 12 bases between. This CDR3 is 15 amino acids long. The V gene's germline CDR1 is LGHNA and CDR2 YNFKEQ. DNA for the CDR3: TGTGCCAGCAGCCAAGGGAGGAGTCTGGACTATGGCTACACCTTC. This translates into CASSQGRSLDYGYTF.

The V gene is TRBV6-1, the J gene TRBJ2-1; TRBD2 matches at 9 bases. Germline V CDR1 and CDR2: MNHNS, SASEGT. CDR3 length: 16 residues. J was trimmed by 0 bases and V by 4 bases; bases with no gene match: 4. The CDR3 DNA reads as TGTGCCAGCAGTGGGACTAGCGTAGACTCCTACAATGAGCAGTTCTTC. Translating gives CASSGTSVDSYNEQFF.

A single count supports this clone. The chain couples TRBV2 to TRBJ1-4, with D possibly TRBD1 on 5 matching bases. This CDR3 is 14 amino acids long. The V and J ends lost 8 bases and 4 bases respectively, with 14 bases between them. Germline lookup yields CDR1 SNHLY and CDR2 FYNNEI. The CDR3 loop reads CASLRQLRNEKLFF. The CDR3 DNA sequence: TGTGCCAGCCTTCGACAGTTGCGTAATGAAAAACTGTTTTTT.

The chain is built from TRBV30 and TRBJ2-7; TRBD1 aligns across 8 bases. This CDR3 contains 13 residues. Per germline, CDR1 GTSNPN and CDR2 SVGIG (reference sequence). Trimming took 5 bases from V and 5 from J; bases not matched to a gene: 8. The DNA for the CDR3 is TGTGCCTGGGACCCCTCGACAGGGGACGAGCAGTACTTC. Its translation is CAWDPSTGDEQYF.

The chain couples TRBV2 to TRBJ1-2, with D tentatively TRBD1 (5 bases). Trimming pared 5 bases from V and 13 bases from J, leaving 11 bases between. The V gene's germline CDR1 is SNHLY and CDR2 FYNNEI. The CDR3 length is 10 residues. The CDR3 here is CASSLQDLTF. DNA for the CDR3: TGTGCCAGCAGTTTACAGGATCTCACCTTC.

This sequence joins TRBV6-6 and TRBJ1-5; D uncertain. In germline, CDR1 is MNHNY, CDR2 SVGAGI (reference sequence). The CDR3 is made up of 16 amino acids. Trimming removed 4 bases from V and 3 bases from J, with 16 bases in between. This chain's CDR3 is CASSSPMDGSNQPQHF. Here the CDR3 DNA reads TGTGCCAGCAGTTCCCCTATGGACGGATCCAATCAGCCCCAGCATTTT.

This chain uses TRBV7-5 with TRBJ1-2; no DNA check was done on the table's D call, TRBD1. TRBV7-5 is a pseudogene segment. The CDR3 spans 15 residues. CDR3 bases: TGTGTCAGAAGCGAGCGGGACAGGGTGACCTATGGCTACACCTTC. This gives the protein CVRSERDRVTYGYTF.